This TCR beta chain is drawn from a study of blood T cell repertoires in COVID-19. Study-wide background: Donors in the United States, Italy and Spain gave samples during acute or convalescent COVID-19.

Cohort allocation depended upon clinical history that participants reported. The germline V gene has CDR1 SEHNR and CDR2 FQNEAQ (reference sequence). CDR3 size: 15 residues. Unmatched junction bases numbered 3, after V lost 2 bases and J lost 2 bases. Original processing methods: From reference gene primer amplification, estimates of nucleated cell counts were derived. Assay used: immunoSEQ multiplex PCR; TCRdb lists only in-frame clones, some missing. D and trimming come from the DNA, and the V and J calls and clone size come from that table. This sample has about 400,000 clones, with roughly 89% found just once.

The source of this sequence is a woman in her 30s who had recovered from COVID-19. The sequencing sample was made of PBMCs or T cells enriched from blood (not recorded which). This rearrangement joins TRBV7-9 to TRBJ1-2; TRBD1 aligns across 9 bases. CDR3 sequence reads: CASSLSGTGNYGYTF. As DNA, the CDR3 is TGTGCCAGCAGCTTATCGGGGACAGGGAACTATGGCTACACCTTC.